A selection of T cell receptor beta chains follows, all from one sample in a study of cytomegalovirus exposure and HLA in healthy donors. Measured with immunoSEQ multiplex PCR; TCRdb has only the in-frame clones, and not every one. Altogether 150,000 or so clones are present, 60% to 85% being singletons, with the ten largest covering 2.5% to 3.5%. Sequenced material: PBMCs. These receptors were collected from a woman between 45 and 60 years old in good health and CMV-seropositive. Each CDR3 is given without its conserved first and last residue. The D gene is left open where the match is weak.

D: -
J: TRBJ2-5
V: TRBV10-3
CDR3: AISEWGEETQY

D: TRBD1
J: TRBJ1-1
V: TRBV5-4
CDR3: ASSSRTGRSTEAF

D: TRBD2
J: TRBJ2-3
V: TRBV5-1
CDR3: ASSLRLAGADTQY

D: -
J: TRBJ1-3
V: TRBV9
CDR3: ASSVEGEGNTIY

D: -
J: TRBJ1-5
V: TRBV4-2
CDR3: ASSQDDRNQPQH

D: TRBD2
J: TRBJ2-3
V: TRBV7-2
CDR3: ASSPLRGRATDTQY

D: -
J: TRBJ2-5
V: TRBV6-6
CDR3: ASSSSGRETQY

D: -
J: TRBJ2-7
V: TRBV19
CDR3: ASSQQATTYEQY

D: -
J: TRBJ1-4
V: TRBV9
CDR3: ASSPRGGPSGNEKLF

D: TRBD2
J: TRBJ2-5
V: TRBV5-1
CDR3: ASSLWGTSGNGETQY

D: -
J: TRBJ1-5
V: TRBV5-1
CDR3: ASSLEGTRDNQPQH

D: TRBD2
J: TRBJ2-3
V: TRBV4-3
CDR3: ASSQSSGGFTDTQY

D: TRBD1
J: TRBJ2-2
V: TRBV28
CDR3: ASSPAFDRATGELF